Listed below are T cell receptor beta chains from one sample, sequenced in a study of blood T cell repertoires in COVID-19. Produced via immunoSEQ multiplex PCR; TCRdb's table is partial and in-frame only. Among about 100,000 clones listed, approximately 81% were seen once. The specimen sequenced was peripheral blood. The origin of the receptors is a human donor in a cohort sampled during active COVID-19. The CDR3 runs from the conserved cysteine through the conserved F or W.

cdr3_aa v_call
CASSSQGALTEKLFF TRBV7-9
CASSQQPQRLNTEAFF TRBV4-3
CASSPQGVIGELFF TRBV7-2
CASSDRYTEAFF TRBV27
CASSPSLRGSISPLHF TRBV3-1/TRBV3-2
CASSFLTDYEQYF TRBV7-2
CASSSRVPSPLHF TRBV5-6
CASTPQGTDTQYF TRBV11-2
CSVERGGSRYF TRBV29-1
CASSEARRGNYGYTF TRBV6-1
CASGDYSNQPQHF TRBV6-5
CASSMGRREVRNQPQHF TRBV19
CAWSVNLWPGVGHEQFF TRBV30
CASSPPQGSYEQYF TRBV18
CASSLLTGTGGTEAFF TRBV7-8
CASSPGTVEGYTF TRBV19
CASSDPGMGQPQHF TRBV6-1
CASSLVLAGVETQYF TRBV5-6
CASSLGSTGELFF TRBV5-4
CASKPTRDPYGYTF TRBV6-5
CASSQIRRGNEKLFF TRBV4-3
CASSTGTGTTEAFF TRBV6-5
CASRNGLAGRNEQFF TRBV2
CASSVSGLAGVNEQFF TRBV2
CASSLGTGSQPQHF TRBV5-1
CASGPLDRDYGYTF TRBV12-5
CASSFGLAGTQETQYF TRBV11-3
CASSWVPGANGELFF TRBV6-2/TRBV6-3
CASGADRKTLYEQYF TRBV12-5
CASSYHRFTDTQYF TRBV6-2/TRBV6-3
CASSGQGTGEQYF TRBV2